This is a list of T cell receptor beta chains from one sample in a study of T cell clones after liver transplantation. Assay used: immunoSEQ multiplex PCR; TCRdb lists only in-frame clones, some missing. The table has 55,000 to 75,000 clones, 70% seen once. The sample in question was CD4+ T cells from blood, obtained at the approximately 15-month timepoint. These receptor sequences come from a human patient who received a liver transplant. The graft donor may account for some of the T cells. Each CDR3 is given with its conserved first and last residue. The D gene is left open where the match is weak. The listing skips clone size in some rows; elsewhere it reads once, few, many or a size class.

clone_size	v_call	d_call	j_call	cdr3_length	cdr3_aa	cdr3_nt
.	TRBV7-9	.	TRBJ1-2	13	CASSYQANYGYTF	TGTGCCAGCAGCTATCAAGCTAACTATGGCTACACCTTC
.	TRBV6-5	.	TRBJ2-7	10	CASNKYEQYF	TGTGCCAGCAATAAGTACGAGCAGTACTTC
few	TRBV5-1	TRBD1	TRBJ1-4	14	CASSSGQAERKLFF	TGCGCCAGCAGCTCTGGACAGGCGGAGCGAAAACTGTTTTTT
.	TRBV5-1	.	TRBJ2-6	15	CASSFGGTGANVLTF	TGCGCCAGCAGCTTTGGTGGGACTGGGGCCAACGTCCTGACTTTC
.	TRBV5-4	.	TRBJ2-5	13	CASSLDWQETQYF	TGTGCCAGCAGCTTGGATTGGCAAGAGACCCAGTACTTC
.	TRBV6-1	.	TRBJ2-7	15	CASSDPQGSPGGQYF	TGTGCCAGCAGTGACCCCCAGGGGAGTCCTGGGGGGCAGTACTTC
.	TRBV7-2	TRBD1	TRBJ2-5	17	CASSLGETGGAVETQYF	TGTGCCAGCAGCTTAGGGGAGACAGGGGGCGCGGTAGAGACCCAGTACTTC
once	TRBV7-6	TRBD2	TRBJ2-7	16	CASSLGQRGAPYEQYF	TGTGCCAGCAGCTTAGGTCAGCGGGGGGCACCCTACGAGCAGTACTTC
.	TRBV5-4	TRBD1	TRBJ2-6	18	CASSSRTGEGSGANVLTF	TGTGCCAGCAGCTCAAGGACAGGGGAGGGCTCTGGGGCCAACGTCCTGACTTTC
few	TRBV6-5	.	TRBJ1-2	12	CASRVQGGGYTF	TGTGCCAGCAGAGTACAGGGTGGCGGCTACACCTTC
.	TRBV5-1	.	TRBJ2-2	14	CASSLVPFAGELFF	TGCGCCAGCAGCTTGGTTCCTTTCGCCGGGGAGCTGTTTTTT
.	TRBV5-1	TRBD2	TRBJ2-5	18	CASSRGGLAGGPEETQYF	TGCGCCAGCAGCCGCGGGGGGCTAGCGGGAGGGCCGGAAGAGACCCAGTACTTC
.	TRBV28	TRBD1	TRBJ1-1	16	CASSTTGTGAGTEAFF	TGTGCCAGCAGTACGACCGGGACAGGGGCTGGCACTGAAGCTTTCTTT
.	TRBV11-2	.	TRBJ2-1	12	CASSLWNNEQFF	TGTGCCAGCAGCTTATGGAACAATGAGCAGTTCTTC
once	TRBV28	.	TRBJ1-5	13	CASLRNHYQPQHF	TGTGCCAGTTTGCGTAACCATTATCAGCCCCAGCATTTT
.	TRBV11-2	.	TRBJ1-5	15	CASSLTGDNGQPQHF	TGTGCCAGCAGCTTAACGGGGGATAATGGTCAGCCCCAGCATTTT
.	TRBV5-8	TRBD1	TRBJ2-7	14	CASSAGTGDREQYF	TGTGCCAGCAGCGCTGGGACAGGGGATCGCGAGCAGTACTTC
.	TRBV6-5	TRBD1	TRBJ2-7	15	CASSYSWDRGYEQYF	TGTGCCAGCAGTTACTCATGGGACAGGGGCTACGAGCAGTACTTC
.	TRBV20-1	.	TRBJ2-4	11	CSARDRSIQYF	TGCAGTGCTAGAGATAGGAGCATTCAGTACTTC
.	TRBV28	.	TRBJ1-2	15	CASSLSDSSNYGYTF	TGTGCCAGCAGTCTCTCGGACTCCTCTAACTATGGCTACACCTTC
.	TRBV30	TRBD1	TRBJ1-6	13	CAWSVQGDSPLHF	TGTGCCTGGAGTGTACAGGGGGATTCACCCCTCCACTTT
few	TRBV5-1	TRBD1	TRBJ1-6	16	CASSLEPGQGNSPLHF	TGCGCCAGCAGCTTGGAGCCGGGACAGGGAAATTCACCCCTCCACTTT
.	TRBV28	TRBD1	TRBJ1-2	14	CASRTGGENYGYTF	TGTGCCAGCAGGACAGGGGGAGAGAACTATGGCTACACCTTC
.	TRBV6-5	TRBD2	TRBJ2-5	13	CASSTGGQETQYF	TGTGCCAGCAGTACGGGGGGGCAAGAGACCCAGTACTTC
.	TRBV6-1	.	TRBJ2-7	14	CASSHRDGDYEQYF	TGTGCCAGCAGCCACCGGGACGGAGACTACGAGCAGTACTTC
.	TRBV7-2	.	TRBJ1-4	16	CASSSQAGGKNEKLFF	TGTGCCAGCAGCTCCCAGGCGGGGGGCAAGAATGAAAAACTGTTTTTT
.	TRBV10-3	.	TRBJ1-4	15	CAISETDGTNEKLFF	TGTGCCATCAGTGAAACGGATGGCACCAATGAAAAACTGTTTTTT
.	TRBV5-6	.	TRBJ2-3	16	CASSRRRSTSTDTQYF	TGTGCCAGCAGCCGTCGGAGGTCAACTAGCACAGATACGCAGTATTTT
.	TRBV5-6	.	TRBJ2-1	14	CASSAWDTNNEQFF	TGTGCCAGCAGCGCCTGGGACACCAACAATGAGCAGTTCTTC
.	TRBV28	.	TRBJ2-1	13	CASSPDPYNEQFF	TGTGCCAGCAGTCCGGACCCGTACAATGAGCAGTTCTTC
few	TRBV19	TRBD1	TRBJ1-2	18	CASSIGNGVRGQNYGYTF	TGTGCCAGTAGTATAGGAAATGGGGTCAGGGGGCAGAACTATGGCTACACCTTC
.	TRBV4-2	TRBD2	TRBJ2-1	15	CASSQDLWGGNEQFF	TGTGCCAGCAGCCAAGATCTATGGGGGGGTAATGAGCAGTTCTTC
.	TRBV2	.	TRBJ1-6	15	CASSEGGTYNSPLHF	TGTGCCAGCAGTGAAGGGGGGACCTATAATTCACCCCTCCACTTT
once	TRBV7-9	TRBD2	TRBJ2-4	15	CASSPRLAGVNIQYF	TGTGCCAGCAGCCCCCGACTAGCGGGGGTAAACATTCAGTACTTC
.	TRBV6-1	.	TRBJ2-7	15	CASGELPGSPYEQYF	TGTGCCAGCGGCGAACTGCCAGGTAGTCCCTACGAGCAGTACTTC
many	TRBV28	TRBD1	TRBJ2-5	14	CASSRGQGRETQYF	TGTGCCAGCAGTCGCGGACAGGGCCGGGAGACCCAGTACTTC
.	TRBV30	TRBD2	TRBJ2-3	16	CAWSEAGTYGTDTQYF	TGTGCCTGGAGTGAAGCGGGAACTTATGGGACAGATACGCAGTATTTT
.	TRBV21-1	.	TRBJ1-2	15	CASSKAAQGKTGYTF	TGTGCCAGCAGCAAAGCTGCGCAGGGGAAAACGGGCTACACCTTC
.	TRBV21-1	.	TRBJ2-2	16	CASSKAGRANTGELFF	TGTGCCAGCAGCAAAGCGGGCAGGGCGAACACCGGGGAGCTGTTTTTT
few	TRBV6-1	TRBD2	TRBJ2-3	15	CATKVGGSGTDTQYF	TGTGCCACTAAAGTCGGCGGGAGCGGCACAGATACGCAGTATTTT
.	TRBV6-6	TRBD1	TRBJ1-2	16	CASTLGQGTSMGGYTF	TGTGCCAGCACCCTTGGACAGGGTACATCCATGGGAGGCTACACCTTC
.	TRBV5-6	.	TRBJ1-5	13	CASSWGHDQPQHF	TGTGCCAGCAGCTGGGGACATGATCAGCCCCAGCATTTT
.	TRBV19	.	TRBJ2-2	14	CASSTWADVGELFF	TGTGCCAGTAGTACGTGGGCCGACGTCGGGGAGCTGTTTTTT
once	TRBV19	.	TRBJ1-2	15	CASSIGPGGMFGYTF	TGTGCCAGTAGTATCGGGCCCGGTGGAATGTTTGGCTACACCTTC
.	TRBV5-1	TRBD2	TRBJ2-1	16	CASSLVSGSLNNEQFF	TGCGCCAGCAGCTTGGTCAGCGGGAGCTTGAACAATGAGCAGTTCTTC
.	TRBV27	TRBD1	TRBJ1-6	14	CASRSGTGGSPLHF	TGTGCCAGCAGATCAGGGACAGGAGGCTCACCCCTCCACTTT
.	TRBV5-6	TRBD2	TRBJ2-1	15	CASSMTSGRANEQFF	TGTGCCAGCAGCATGACTAGCGGGAGGGCTAATGAGCAGTTCTTC
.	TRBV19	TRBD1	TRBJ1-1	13	CASTTTGDGFAFF	TGTGCCAGTACTACGACAGGGGATGGCTTTGCTTTCTTT
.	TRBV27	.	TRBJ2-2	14	CASSSYREDGELFF	TGTGCCAGCAGTTCGTACAGGGAGGACGGGGAGCTGTTTTTT
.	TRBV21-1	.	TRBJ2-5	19	CASTPRIHTGNHLQETQYF	TGTGCCAGCACCCCAAGGATCCACACAGGGAACCACCTCCAAGAGACCCAGTACTTC
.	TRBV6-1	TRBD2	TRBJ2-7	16	CASSEPSGGTSYEQYF	TGTGCCAGCAGTGAGCCTAGCGGGGGGACCTCCTACGAGCAGTACTTC
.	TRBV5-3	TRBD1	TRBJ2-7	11	CARRRQGRRYF	TGTGCCAGAAGACGACAGGGGCGGCGGTACTTC
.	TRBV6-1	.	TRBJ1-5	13	CASKSGRNQPQHF	TGTGCCAGCAAATCCGGACGCAATCAGCCCCAGCATTTT
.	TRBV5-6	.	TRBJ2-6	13	CASRKSGANVLTF	TGTGCCAGCAGAAAATCTGGGGCCAACGTCCTGACTTTC